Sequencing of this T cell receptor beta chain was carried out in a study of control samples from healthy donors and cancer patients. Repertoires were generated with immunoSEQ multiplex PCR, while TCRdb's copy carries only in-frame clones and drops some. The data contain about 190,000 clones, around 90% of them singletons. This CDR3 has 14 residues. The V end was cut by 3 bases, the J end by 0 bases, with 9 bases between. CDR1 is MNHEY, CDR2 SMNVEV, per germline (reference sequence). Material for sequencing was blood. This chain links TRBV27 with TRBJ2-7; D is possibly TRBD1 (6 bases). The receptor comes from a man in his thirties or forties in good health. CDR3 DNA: TGTGCCAGCAGTTTGGGGGCAGGCTCCTACGAGCAGTACTTC. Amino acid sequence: CASSLGAGSYEQYF.